The present TCR beta chain was sequenced within a study of blood T cell repertoires in COVID-19. Original processing methods: Nucleated cell number was recorded as an estimate derived from reference gene primer amplification. Data came from immunoSEQ multiplex PCR; TCRdb stores just in-frame clones and leaves some out. V, J and clone size derive from that table, while D and trimming were established from the DNA sequence. Of fewer than 200,000 clones listed, about 80% are singletons. J gave up 0 bases and V 0 bases, and 13 bases lay outside the gene matches. From germline, CDR1 is SGHRS and CDR2 YFSETQ. The CDR3 is 20 amino acids.

The sequence came from a woman aged 60 to 75 with COVID-19, enrolled during active disease. Sequenced input: peripheral blood. The chain couples TRBV5-1 to TRBJ1-3; TRBD1 aligns across 9 bases. The CDR3 region has the DNA TGCGCCAGCAGCTTGGGCCCCTCGACGACAGGGGGTGGCTCTGGAAACACCATATATTTT. Its translation: CASSLGPSTTGGGSGNTIYF.